This T cell receptor (beta chain) was captured in a study of blood T cells in healthy people across ages. Study details: Capture by template switching was about one barcoded beta molecule per two T cells.

Comments on this clonotype: Its antigen is undetermined.

It was with a sample-barcoded 5' primer and a J-beta primer mix that a second PCR of roughly 7 to 11 cycles was run. TCRdb used MiXCR to reprocess the 5' RACE reads, holding one entry per CDR3 protein. This sample has about 600,000 distinct CDR3 sequences, with around half found just once. Whole-study results and caveats: Per million T cells, the diversity of TCR beta decreased roughly linearly as age advanced.

The CDR3 is 14 residues long. Germline CDR1 reads SQVTM; CDR2 reads ANQGSEA. V was clipped by 2 bases and J by 2 bases, with 12 bases between them. This TCR was recovered from a man older than 75 in good health. The source material was blood. The chain recombines TRBV29-1 with TRBJ2-5; D perhaps matches TRBD1 (7 bases). Here the CDR3 reads CSVEQTGRQETQYF. The CDR3 DNA reads as TGCAGCGTTGAACAGACAGGGAGGCAAGAGACCCAGTACTTC. The entire variable domain, with the rest obtained from reference TRBV29-1 and TRBJ2-5, is as follows: SAVISQKPSRDICQRGTSLTIQCQVDSQVTMMFWYRQQPGQSLTLIATANQGSEATYESGFVIDKFPISRPNLTFSTLTVSNMSPEDSSIYLCSVEQTGRQETQYFGPGTRLLVL.